A single sample is the source of the 19 T cell receptor beta chains below, sequenced in a study of blood T cell repertoires in COVID-19. TCRdb's table, derived via immunoSEQ multiplex PCR, lists solely in-frame clones and lacks some. The sample lists around 310,000 clones, around 91% occurring once. Specimen: peripheral blood. The receptors shown here come from a woman aged 60 to 75 with acute or convalescent COVID-19.

This sequence joins TRBV11-2 and TRBJ2-2, with TRBD2 matching 9 bases. The CDR3 length is 17 residues. Germline trimming cut 0 bases from V and 4 bases from J; bases unmatched to any gene: 6. CDR1 is SGHAT and CDR2 is FQNNGV in the germline V gene. CDR3 bases: TGTGCCAGCAGCTTAGATGTGGCGGGGGGGATCACCGGGGAGCTGTTTTTT. It specifies CASSLDVAGGITGELFF. Variable domain in full (rest from reference TRBV11-2 and TRBJ2-2): EAGVAQSPRYKIIEKRQSVAFWCNPISGHATLYWYQQILGQGPKLLIQFQNNGVVDDSQLPKDRFSAERLKGVDSTLKIQPAKLEDSAVYLCASSLDVAGGITGELFFGEGSRLTVL.

The chain recombines TRBV28 with TRBJ1-1, with D maybe TRBD1 (6 bases). The CDR3 totals 13 residues. V was pared by 6 bases and J by 5 bases, with 13 bases between. Germline assignment: CDR1 MDHEN and CDR2 SYDVKM. The DNA for the CDR3 is TGTGCCAGCAGGTGGGAGGGGGGGACTGAAGCTTTCTTT. Its protein product is CASRWEGGTEAFF.

The chain recombines TRBV6-6 with TRBJ2-7; 10 positions agree with TRBD1. Looked up from germline, CDR1 is MNHNY and CDR2 is SVGAGI (reference sequence). The junction had 6 bases not matched to a gene; V was cut back by 4 bases and J by 3 bases. The CDR3 sequence is 15 residues long. CDR3 coding DNA: TGTGCCAGCAGTTCACTGGACAGGGGGGTCTACGAGCAGTACTTC. Its translation: CASSSLDRGVYEQYF.

The CDR3 spells CASSSNLGSTEAFF. DNA for the CDR3: TGTGCCAGCAGTTCAAATCTGGGGAGCACTGAAGCTTTCTTT. This chain joins TRBV6-5 and TRBJ1-1; no definite D call. CDR3 length: 14 amino acids. Between the trimmed V and J ends, which lost 4 bases and 4 bases, there was a span of 13 bases. Germline-derived CDR1 and CDR2 are MNHEY and SVGAGI.

This clone was seen a single time. The V call is TRBV7-2, the J call TRBJ1-6; D call uncertain. With 2 bases removed from V and 5 bases from J, the gap between germline ends came to 10 bases. Germline loops: CDR1 SGHTA, CDR2 FQGNSA. This CDR3 spans 15 amino acids. Here the CDR3 reads CASSLSSINNSPLHF. CDR3 coding DNA: TGTGCCAGCAGCTTATCCTCTATTAATAATTCACCCCTCCACTTT.

V usage is TRBV24-1 and J usage is TRBJ1-2; the match to TRBD1 covers 7 bases. The CDR3 is 17 residues long. V lost 6 bases to trimming and J lost 3 bases; unmatched junction nucleotides: 15. Germline values: CDR1 KGHDR, CDR2 SFDVKD. CDR3: CATSKTGRLLIYYGYTF. Here the CDR3 DNA reads TGTGCCACCAGTAAGACAGGGCGATTATTGATCTACTATGGCTACACCTTC.

In its sample, this clone was seen once. The chain is built from TRBV27 and TRBJ2-3, with D possibly TRBD1 on 5 matching bases. Deletions cut 4 bases from V and 2 bases from J, with 10 bases between. CDR3 size: 14 residues. CDR1 and CDR2 from the germline V gene are MNHEY and SMNVEV (reference sequence). In nucleotides, the CDR3 is TGTGCCAGCAGTTGGGCAGGGATCACAGATACGCAGTATTTT. It specifies CASSWAGITDTQYF.

The chain is built from TRBV5-6 and TRBJ1-3; D is undetermined. The CDR3 totals 14 residues. CDR1 and CDR2 (germline): SGHDT, YYEEEE. Trimming took 4 bases from V and 7 from J, leaving 15 bases between them. This CDR3 is CASSGAPLRNTIYF. CDR3 nucleotide sequence: TGTGCCAGCAGCGGTGCTCCATTGAGGAACACCATATATTTT.

The rearrangement links TRBV4-3 to TRBJ2-3; D is perhaps TRBD1 (5 bases). The germline V gene has CDR1 LGHNA and CDR2 YSLEER. The CDR3 is made up of 14 amino acids. Between the trimmed V and J ends, which lost 2 bases and 0 bases, there was a span of 6 bases. The CDR3 is CASSQQGSTDTQYF. The CDR3 DNA sequence: TGCGCCAGCAGCCAACAGGGTAGCACAGATACGCAGTATTTT.

This chain joins TRBV27 and TRBJ1-1; D is unresolved. CDR1 and CDR2 (germline): MNHEY, SMNVEV (reference sequence). This CDR3 has 14 amino acids. V was shortened by 0 bases and J by 7 bases, with 12 bases between the two germline ends. CDR3 sequence (DNA): TGTGCCAGCAGTTTATCGAGGGTGCAGGATGAAGCTTTCTTT. This translates into CASSLSRVQDEAFF.

The V call is TRBV6-2 or TRBV6-3, the J call TRBJ2-5; D not resolved. This CDR3 spans 12 amino acids. Germline loops: CDR1 MNHEY, CDR2 SVGEGT. Trimming took off 6 bases at V and 4 bases at J, with 9 bases between the two ends. Here the CDR3 reads CASSQTRETQYF. In nucleotides, the CDR3 is TGTGCCAGCAGCCAAACCAGAGAGACCCAGTACTTC.

The chain has TRBV6-6 and TRBJ1-5, with D hard to call. This CDR3 contains 14 residues. V was shortened by 4 bases and J by 3 bases, with 10 bases between the two germline ends. CDR1 MNHNY and CDR2 SVGAGI come from the germline V gene (reference sequence). This chain's CDR3 is CASSFSPYNQPQHF. DNA of the CDR3: TGTGCCAGCAGTTTCTCCCCGTACAATCAGCCCCAGCATTTT.

CDR3 DNA sequence: TGTGCCAGTACCGGCAGGAACACAGATACGCAGTATTTT. It translates to CASTGRNTDTQYF. The rearrangement links TRBV19 to TRBJ2-3; D is unclear. CDR3 length equals 13 residues. Germline lookup yields CDR1 LNHDA and CDR2 SQIVND (reference sequence). Trimming removed 7 bases from V and 2 bases from J, with 10 bases in between. The entire variable domain, with the rest obtained from reference TRBV19 and TRBJ2-3, is as follows: DGGITQSPKYLFRKEGQNVTLSCEQNLNHDAMYWYRQDPGQGLRLIYYSQIVNDFQKGDIAEGYSVSREKKESFPLTVTSAQKNPTAFYLCASTGRNTDTQYFGPGTRLTVL.

The rearrangement links TRBV30 to TRBJ2-7, with 9 nucleotides matching TRBD1. The J segment lost 2 bases and the V segment lost 4 bases, leaving 3 bases of the junction unmatched. The CDR3 covers 13 residues. The V gene's germline CDR1 is GTSNPN and CDR2 SVGIG (reference sequence). The DNA for the CDR3 is TGTGCCTGGATGGACAGGGGTCCCTACGAGCAGTACTTC. This translates into CAWMDRGPYEQYF.

The chain has TRBV27 and TRBJ1-4; TRBD1 agrees at 7 bases. The V gene end was trimmed by 4 bases and the J gene end by 6 bases; junction bases not matched to a gene: 8. The CDR3 consists of 15 residues. Germline V gene sequence: CDR1 MNHEY, CDR2 SMNVEV (reference sequence). CDR3 bases: TGTGCCAGCAGTTCGGGACCAGGGGGTTATGAAAAACTGTTTTTT. Translated: CASSSGPGGYEKLFF.

The chain joins TRBV7-3 to TRBJ2-7; 8 bases are shared with TRBD2. CDR3 length: 15 amino acids. Germline CDR1 reads SGHTA; CDR2 reads FQGTGA. The trim removed 6 bases at V and 3 bases at J, leaving 10 bases unmatched. The CDR3 nucleotides are TGTGCCAGCAGTCACGAACCGGGACTAGGCTACGAGCAGTACTTC. This translates into CASSHEPGLGYEQYF.

The chain couples TRBV4-3 to TRBJ1-6; 11 bases match TRBD1. The germline V gene has CDR1 LGHNA and CDR2 YSLEER. The CDR3 totals 19 residues. Trimming took 0 bases from V and 10 from J; bases not matched to a gene: 14. In DNA, the CDR3 is TGCGCCAGCAGCCAAGAAGGGTGGGACAGGGGGGGTTTGTTGTCACCCCTCCACTTT. This gives the protein CASSQEGWDRGGLLSPLHF.

This clone was detected a few times. The V gene is TRBV6-5, the J gene TRBJ1-4, with D possibly being TRBD1 (5 bases). The CDR3 is 15 residues long. The V gene lost 8 bases and the J gene lost 0 bases, with 13 bases spanning the gap. Germline values: CDR1 MNHEY, CDR2 SVGAGI. DNA of the CDR3: TGTGCCAGCGTTTGGGGCCCTGCAACTAATGAAAAACTGTTTTTT. This translates into CASVWGPATNEKLFF.

This rearrangement joins TRBV19 to TRBJ2-2; weak D call: TRBD2 (6 bases). There are 13 residues in the CDR3. Germline values: CDR1 LNHDA, CDR2 SQIVND (reference sequence). V lost 10 bases and J lost 7, with 16 bases in between. The CDR3, as DNA: TGTGCCACGTTGGACGGGGGATTCGGGGAGCTGTTTTTT. It is translated as CATLDGGFGELFF.